The clone carrying this T cell receptor (beta chain) has ten or more counts. The sample belongs to a study of CD8 T cells in ankylosing spondylitis. The V gene end was trimmed by 6 bases and the J gene end by 1 base; junction bases not matched to a gene: 9. The germline gives CDR1 MNHNS, CDR2 SASEGT. The CDR3 spans 15 residues. TCRdb re-analysed the 5' RACE reads in MiXCR, keeping a single row per CDR3 protein. The sample shows 200,000 to 300,000 distinct CDR3 sequences, about 10% of them seen only once. Sequencing input: blood, either unsorted or a sorted T cell fraction (not recorded which). This sequence originates from a male donor with ankylosing spondylitis or in good health (not recorded which). V gene TRBV6-1 combines with J gene TRBJ2-7; 7 nucleotides align to TRBD1. The DNA for the CDR3 is TGTGCCAGCAGGAAAGGGACAGAGCCTTCCTACGAGCAGTACTTC. It encodes CASRKGTEPSYEQYF.